The source of this T cell receptor beta chain is a study of cytomegalovirus exposure and HLA in healthy donors. In the PCR, 60 Vbeta and 13 Jbeta primers were used. Profiling relied on immunoSEQ multiplex PCR, and the TCRdb table lists in-frame clones only, not all of them. The table records around 200,000 clones, over 60% of them present only once. CDR3 length equals 15 residues. V was trimmed by 2 bases and J by 2 bases, leaving 13 bases between them. Germline CDR1 SGHVS, CDR2 FQNEAQ. The receptor was isolated from a man aged 18 to 30 in good health and CMV-seronegative. Sequenced sample: PBMCs. This chain connects TRBV7-8 to TRBJ2-7; D remains ambiguous. The CDR3 sequence: CASSLQVDTTYEQYF. CDR3 in DNA: TGTGCCAGCAGCTTACAAGTCGACACCACCTACGAGCAGTACTTC.